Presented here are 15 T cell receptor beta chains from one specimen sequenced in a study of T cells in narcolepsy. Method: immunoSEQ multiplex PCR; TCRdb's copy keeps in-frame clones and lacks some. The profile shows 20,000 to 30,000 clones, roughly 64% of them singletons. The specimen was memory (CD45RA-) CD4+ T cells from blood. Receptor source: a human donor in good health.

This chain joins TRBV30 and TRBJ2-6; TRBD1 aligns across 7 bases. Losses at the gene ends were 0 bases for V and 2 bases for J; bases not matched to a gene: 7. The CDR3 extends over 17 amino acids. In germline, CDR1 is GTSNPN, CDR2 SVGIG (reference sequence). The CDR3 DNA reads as TGTGCCTGGAGTGTCCACAGGGGCCGGGCTGGGGCCAACGTCCTGACTTTC. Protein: CAWSVHRGRAGANVLTF. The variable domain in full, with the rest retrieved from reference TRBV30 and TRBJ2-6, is SQTIHQWPATLVQPVGSPLSLECTVEGTSNPNLYWYRQAAGRGLQLLFYSVGIGQISSEVPQNLSASRPQDRQFILSSKKLLLSDSGFYLCAWSVHRGRAGANVLTFGAGSRLTVL.

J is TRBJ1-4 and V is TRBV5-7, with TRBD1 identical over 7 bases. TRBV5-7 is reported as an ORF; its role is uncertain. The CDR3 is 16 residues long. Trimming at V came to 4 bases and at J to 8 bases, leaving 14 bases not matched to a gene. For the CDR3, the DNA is TGTGCCAGCAGCAAAGACAGGGCGGGGAGAAACGAAAAACTGTTTTTT. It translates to CASSKDRAGRNEKLFF.

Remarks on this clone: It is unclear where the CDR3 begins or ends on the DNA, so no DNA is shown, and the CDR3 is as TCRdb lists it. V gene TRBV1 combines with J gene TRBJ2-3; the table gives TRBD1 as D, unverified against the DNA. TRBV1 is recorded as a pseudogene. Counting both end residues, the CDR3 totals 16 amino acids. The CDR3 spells CTSSPVFGTGADTQYF.

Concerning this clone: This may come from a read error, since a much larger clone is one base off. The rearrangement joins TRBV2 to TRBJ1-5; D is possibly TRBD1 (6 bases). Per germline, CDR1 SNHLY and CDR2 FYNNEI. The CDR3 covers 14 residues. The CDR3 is CSSSVQGSNQPQHF. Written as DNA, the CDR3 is TGTTCCAGCAGTGTGCAGGGGTCCAATCAGCCCCAGCATTTT.

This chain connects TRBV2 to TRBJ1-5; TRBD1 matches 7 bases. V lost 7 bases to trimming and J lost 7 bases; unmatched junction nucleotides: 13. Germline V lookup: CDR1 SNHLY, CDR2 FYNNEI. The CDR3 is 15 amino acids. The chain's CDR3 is CASTTQQGKAQPQHF. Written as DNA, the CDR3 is TGTGCCAGCACTACCCAACAGGGGAAAGCCCAGCCCCAGCATTTT.

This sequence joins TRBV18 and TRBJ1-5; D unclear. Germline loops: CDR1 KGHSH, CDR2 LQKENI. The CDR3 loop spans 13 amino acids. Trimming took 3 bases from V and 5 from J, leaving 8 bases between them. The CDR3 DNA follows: TGTGCCAGCTCACCCGACACCTATCAGCCCCAGCATTTT. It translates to CASSPDTYQPQHF.

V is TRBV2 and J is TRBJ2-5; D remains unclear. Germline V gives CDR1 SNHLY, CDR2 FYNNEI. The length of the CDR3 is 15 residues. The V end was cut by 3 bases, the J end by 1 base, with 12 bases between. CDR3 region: CASSDDLQTQETQYF. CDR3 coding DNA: TGTGCCAGCAGTGACGACCTCCAGACCCAAGAGACCCAGTACTTC.

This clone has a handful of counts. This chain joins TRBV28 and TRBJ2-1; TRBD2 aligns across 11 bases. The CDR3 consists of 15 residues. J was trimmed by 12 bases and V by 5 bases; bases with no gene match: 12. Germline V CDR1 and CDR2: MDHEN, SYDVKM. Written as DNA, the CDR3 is TGTGCCAGCAGTAAGACTAGCGGGATGGGGTGTGGGCAGTTCTTC. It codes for CASSKTSGMGCGQFF. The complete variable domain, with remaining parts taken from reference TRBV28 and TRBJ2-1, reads DVKVTQSSRYLVKRTGEKVFLECVQDMDHENMFWYRQDPGLGLRLIYFSYDVKMKEKGDIPEGYSVSREKKERFSLILESASTNQTSMYLCASSKTSGMGCGQFFGPGTRLTVL.

CDR3 in DNA: TGTGCCAGCAGCTTAGGGGGTCTTGGAAACACCATATATTTT. It is translated as CASSLGGLGNTIYF. V usage is TRBV5-6 and J usage is TRBJ1-3, with TRBD1 as a possible D gene (6 bases). The germline V gene encodes CDR1 SGHDT and CDR2 YYEEEE. The CDR3 is 14 residues long. V lost 2 bases and J lost 3, with 9 bases in between.

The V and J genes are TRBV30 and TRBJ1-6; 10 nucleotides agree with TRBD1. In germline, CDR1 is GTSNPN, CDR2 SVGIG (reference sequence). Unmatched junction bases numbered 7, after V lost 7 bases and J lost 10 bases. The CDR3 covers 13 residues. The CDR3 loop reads CASAGQGTSPLHF. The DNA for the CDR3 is TGTGCCTCGGCGGGACAGGGGACGTCACCCCTCCACTTT.

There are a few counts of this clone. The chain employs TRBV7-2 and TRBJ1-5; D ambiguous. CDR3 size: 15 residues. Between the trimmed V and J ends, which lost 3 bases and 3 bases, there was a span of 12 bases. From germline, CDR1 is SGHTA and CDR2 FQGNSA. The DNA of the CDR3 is TGTGCCAGCAGCTTTACGACCGGCCTCAATCAGCCCCAGCATTTT. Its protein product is CASSFTTGLNQPQHF.

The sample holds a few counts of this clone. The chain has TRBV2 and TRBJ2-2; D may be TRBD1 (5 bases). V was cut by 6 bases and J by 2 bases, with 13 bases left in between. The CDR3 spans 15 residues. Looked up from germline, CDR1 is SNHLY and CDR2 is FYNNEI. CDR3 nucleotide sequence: TGTGCCAGCAGCGTCGACAGCACCAACACCGGGGAGCTGTTTTTT. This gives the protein CASSVDSTNTGELFF.

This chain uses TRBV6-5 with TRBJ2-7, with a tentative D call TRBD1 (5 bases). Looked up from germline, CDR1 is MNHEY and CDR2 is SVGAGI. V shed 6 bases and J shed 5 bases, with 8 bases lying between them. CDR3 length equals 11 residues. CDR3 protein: CASRTRDEQYF. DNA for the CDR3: TGTGCCAGCAGAACCAGGGACGAGCAGTACTTC.

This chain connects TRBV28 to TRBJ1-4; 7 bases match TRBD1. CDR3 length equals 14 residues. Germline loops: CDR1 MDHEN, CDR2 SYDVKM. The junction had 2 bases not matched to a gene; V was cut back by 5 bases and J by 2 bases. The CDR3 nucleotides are TGTGCCAGCAGTACAGGGGTTACTAATGAAAAACTGTTTTTT. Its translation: CASSTGVTNEKLFF. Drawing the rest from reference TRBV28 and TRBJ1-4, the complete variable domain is DVKVTQSSRYLVKRTGEKVFLECVQDMDHENMFWYRQDPGLGLRLIYFSYDVKMKEKGDIPEGYSVSREKKERFSLILESASTNQTSMYLCASSTGVTNEKLFFGSGTQLSVL.

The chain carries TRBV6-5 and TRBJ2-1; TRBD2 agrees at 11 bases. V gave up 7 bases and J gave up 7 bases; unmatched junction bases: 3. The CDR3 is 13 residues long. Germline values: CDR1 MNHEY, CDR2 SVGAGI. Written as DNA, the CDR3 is TGTGCCAGCATAGCGGGGGGGAGAAATGAGCAGTTCTTC. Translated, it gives CASIAGGRNEQFF.